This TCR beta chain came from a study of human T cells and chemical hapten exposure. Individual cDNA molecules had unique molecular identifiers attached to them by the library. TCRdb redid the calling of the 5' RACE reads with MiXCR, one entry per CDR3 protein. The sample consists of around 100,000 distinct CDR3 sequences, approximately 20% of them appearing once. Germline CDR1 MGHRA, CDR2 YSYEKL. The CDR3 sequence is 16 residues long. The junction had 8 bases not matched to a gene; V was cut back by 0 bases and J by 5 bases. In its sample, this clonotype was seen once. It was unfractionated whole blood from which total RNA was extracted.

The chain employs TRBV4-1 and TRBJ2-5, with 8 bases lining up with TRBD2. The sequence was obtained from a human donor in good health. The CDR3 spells CASSQDRGRLTETQYF. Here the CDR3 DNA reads TGCGCCAGCAGCCAAGATCGCGGGAGGTTGACGGAGACCCAGTACTTC.